This entry describes one TCR beta chain. Antigen unknown. The sample originates from a study of OX40 agonist ivuxolimab in advanced cancers. Points from the study as a whole: Not determined was the antigen specificity of the expanded peripheral T cells.

Profiling relied on immunoSEQ multiplex PCR, and the TCRdb table lists in-frame clones only, not all of them. The repertoire holds 100,000 to 130,000 clones, with around 93% as singletons. Germline CDR1 is MNHEY and CDR2 is SVGAGI. Trimming removed 10 bases from V and 0 bases from J; junction bases left unmatched: 8. The CDR3 is 14 amino acids. The source material was CD4+ or CD8+ T cells sorted from blood, sampled in a trial of the OX40 agonist ivuxolimab. The chain combines TRBV6-5 with TRBJ1-2; TRBD1 matches at 7 bases. The sequence came from an adult with an advanced solid tumor such as melanoma, head and neck, liver or kidney cancer. The CDR3 reads CATLPGQTNYGYTF. For the CDR3, the DNA is TGTGCCACGCTTCCGGGACAGACTAACTATGGCTACACCTTC.